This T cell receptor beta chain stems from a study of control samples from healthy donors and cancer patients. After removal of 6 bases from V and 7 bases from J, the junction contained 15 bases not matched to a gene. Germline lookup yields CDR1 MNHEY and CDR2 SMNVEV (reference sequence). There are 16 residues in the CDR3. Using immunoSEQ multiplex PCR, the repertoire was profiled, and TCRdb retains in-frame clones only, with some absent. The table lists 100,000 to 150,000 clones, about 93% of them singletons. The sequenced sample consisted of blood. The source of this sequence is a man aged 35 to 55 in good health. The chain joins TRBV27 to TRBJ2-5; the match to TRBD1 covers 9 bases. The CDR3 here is CASSKEYRGLYGTQYF. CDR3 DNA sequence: TGTGCCAGCAGCAAGGAGTACAGGGGGCTTTATGGGACCCAGTACTTC.